The T cell receptor (beta chain) described here comes from a study of radiotherapy plus CTLA-4 blockade in lung cancer (dated by TCRdb to 2017 to 2018). For the study in its entirety: Among enrolled patients, about 19% had an objective response and about 30% reached disease control. Broad study findings and their caveats: Early dynamic changes in blood T cell clones, together with increased serum interferon-beta after radiation, were reported as the strongest predictors of response. After treatment with radiotherapy and ipilimumab, TCR clones that originated in tumors expanded in peripheral blood.

The receptor library was made with the immunoSEQ multiplex PCR assay. Sourced from immuneACCESS, this table was stored by TCRdb with only in-frame sequences that have V and J called. A share of the clones is absent; for the studies checked, an unresolved V gene accounts for under half, and the remainder has no known explanation. The sample includes tens of thousands of clones, with about 80% observed a single time. Of the sample, 0.65% to 0.9% is held by the ten largest clones. Focal radiation therapy combined with CTLA-4 blockade (ipilimumab) was tested in patients with chemo-refractory metastatic non-small-cell lung cancer. This clone has a handful of counts. The clone's antigen remains unknown. Base quality data are lacking; no much larger clone is found one base away. The sample has other DNA sequences that encode this CDR3 too. Reading from cysteine to phenylalanine, the CDR3 counts 14 amino acids. Left in the record is the CDR3 DNA by itself, 42 bases read in frame from the first base. For CDR1 and CDR2, the germline V gene lists MRHNA and SNTAGT. Between the V and J ends, shortened by 4 bases and 7 bases respectively, the junction contains 11 bases.

The rearrangement joined TRBV6-4 to TRBJ1-6, with the D gene too uncertain to name. Sequenced material: peripheral blood, taken from a patient treated with radiotherapy plus ipilimumab. The receptor comes from a human donor with non-small cell lung cancer who had stable disease on radiotherapy plus ipilimumab. The sequenced DNA is TGTGCCAGCAGTGTGTCTCCTGGGAATTCACCCCTCCACTTT. This codes for CASSVSPGNSPLHF.